This TCR beta chain was documented in a study of blood T cell repertoires in COVID-19. Study information: Nucleic acid was either cDNA or gDNA, and it came from T cells, B-cell-depleted T cells, or PBMCs.

Assay: immunoSEQ multiplex PCR; the TCRdb copy retains only in-frame clones and omits some. The data contain 220,000 or so clones, around nine tenths of them singletons. This CDR3 spans 15 amino acids. With 0 bases clipped from V and 4 bases from J, the junction kept 4 bases outside the gene matches. Germline-derived CDR1 and CDR2 are SGDLS and YYNGEE. The clonotype comes from a man aged 55-75 years with COVID-19, enrolled during active disease. The sequenced sample was peripheral blood. The V gene is TRBV9, the J gene TRBJ2-1; 7 bases match TRBD2. Here the CDR3 reads CASSVGSGQYNEQFF. CDR3 coding DNA: TGTGCCAGCAGCGTAGGTAGCGGGCAGTACAATGAGCAGTTCTTC. The full variable domain, with the rest looked up from reference TRBV9 and TRBJ2-1, is DSGVTQTPKHLITATGQRVTLRCSPRSGDLSVYWYQQSLDQGLQFLIQYYNGEERAKGNILERFSAQQFPDLHSELNLSSLELGDSALYFCASSVGSGQYNEQFFGPGTRLTVL.